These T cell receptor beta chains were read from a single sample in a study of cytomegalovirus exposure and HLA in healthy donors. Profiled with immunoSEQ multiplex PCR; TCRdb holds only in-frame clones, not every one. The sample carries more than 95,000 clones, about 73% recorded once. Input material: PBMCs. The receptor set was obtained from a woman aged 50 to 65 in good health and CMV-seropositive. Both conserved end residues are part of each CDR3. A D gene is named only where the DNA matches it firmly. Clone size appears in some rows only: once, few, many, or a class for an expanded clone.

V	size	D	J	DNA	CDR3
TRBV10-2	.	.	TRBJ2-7	TGCGCCAGCCTGCGGGCTGGCGAGCAGTACTTC	CASLRAGEQYF
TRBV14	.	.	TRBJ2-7	TGTGCCAGCAGCCCCGAGGGGGTGCCGATTTCCTACGAGCAGTACTTC	CASSPEGVPISYEQYF
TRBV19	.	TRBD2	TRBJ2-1	TGTGCCAGTAGTATGGCGGGAGTAAACAATGAGCAGTTCTTC	CASSMAGVNNEQFF
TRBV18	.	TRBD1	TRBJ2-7	TGTGCCAGCTCACCGTGGGGGACAGGGGACTCCTACGAGCAGTACTTC	CASSPWGTGDSYEQYF
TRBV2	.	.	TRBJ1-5	TGTGCCAGCAGAGTAGACGGAGATCAGCCCCAGCATTTT	CASRVDGDQPQHF
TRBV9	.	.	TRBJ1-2	TGTGCCAGCCATCCCATAGGAGGCAACTATGGCTACACCTTC	CASHPIGGNYGYTF
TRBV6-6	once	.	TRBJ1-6	TGTGCCAGCAGTTACTCGAACGGGAACAATTCACCCCTCCACTTT	CASSYSNGNNSPLHF
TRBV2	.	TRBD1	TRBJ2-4	TGTGCCAGCACCCTGGGATGGGGACAGAAGGGGTCGAACATTCAGTACTTC	CASTLGWGQKGSNIQYF
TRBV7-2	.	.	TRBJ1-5	TGTGCCAGCAGCTTACAAGCAGGACTTAATCAGCCCCAGCATTTT	CASSLQAGLNQPQHF
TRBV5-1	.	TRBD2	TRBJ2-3	TGCGCCAGCAGCTTGGGACTAGCGGGGGTCACAGATACGCAGTATTTT	CASSLGLAGVTDTQYF
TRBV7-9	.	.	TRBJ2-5	TGTGCCAGCAGCTTAGTTAACAGTCAAGAGACCCAGTACTTC	CASSLVNSQETQYF
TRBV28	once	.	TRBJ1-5	TGTGCCAGCAGTTTAACCAGCCGGGGTCAGCCCCAGCATTTT	CASSLTSRGQPQHF
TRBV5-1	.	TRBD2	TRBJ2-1	TGCGCCAGCAGCTTGGGCCCGGGACTAGCGAATGAGCAGTTCTTC	CASSLGPGLANEQFF
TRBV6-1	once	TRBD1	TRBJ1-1	TGTGCCAGCAGCGCGGGACAGGGTAACACTGAAGCTTTCTTT	CASSAGQGNTEAFF
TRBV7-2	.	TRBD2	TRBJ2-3	TGTGCCAGCAGCTTAGGCCCCCGGGGGGGGCCCACAGATACGCAGTATTTT	CASSLGPRGGPTDTQYF
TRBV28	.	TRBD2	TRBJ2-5	TGTGCCACCTCGATCCATCTCTCGGGGGGGCACTTCCAAGAGACCCAGTACTTC	CATSIHLSGGHFQETQYF
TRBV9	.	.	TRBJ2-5	TGTGCCAGCAGCGTAGCCTCTATGGGGGGGCCAGACCAAGAGACCCAGTACTTC	CASSVASMGGPDQETQYF
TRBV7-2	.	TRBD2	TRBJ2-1	TGTGCCAGCAGCCCCCATACGGGCGGGGGTGATGAGCAGTTCTTC	CASSPHTGGGDEQFF
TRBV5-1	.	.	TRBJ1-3	TGCGCCAGCAGCATACAGGGCGAGGCTGGAAACACCATATATTTT	CASSIQGEAGNTIYF
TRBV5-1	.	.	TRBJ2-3	TGCGCCAGCAGCCCTAACCAAGATACGCAGTATTTT	CASSPNQDTQYF
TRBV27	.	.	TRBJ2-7	TGTGCCAGCAGTCAACTCCGGGAGATAACCTACGAGCAGTACTTC	CASSQLREITYEQYF
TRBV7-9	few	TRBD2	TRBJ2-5	TGTTCCAGCAGCTTAGGAGGGACTAGCGGGGGGGCCCAAGAGACCCAGTACTTC	CSSSLGGTSGGAQETQYF
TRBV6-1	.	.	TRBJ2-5	TGTGCCAGCAGTCAGGGGCGAGAGACCCAGTACTTC	CASSQGRETQYF
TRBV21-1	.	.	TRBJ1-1	TGTGCCAGCAGCATAGAAGGGGGATGCACTGAAGCTTTCTTT	CASSIEGGCTEAFF
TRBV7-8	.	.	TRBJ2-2	TGTGCCAGCAGCTTAGGTATGGCCTCGAACACCGGGGAGCTGTTTTTT	CASSLGMASNTGELFF
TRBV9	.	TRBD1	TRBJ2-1	TGTGCCAGTCAGAGGGGGCCGGGTGAGCAGTTCTTC	CASQRGPGEQFF
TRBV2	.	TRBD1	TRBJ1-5	TGTGCCAGCAGTGGGGGACAGGGTACTAGCAATCAGCCCCAGCATTTT	CASSGGQGTSNQPQHF
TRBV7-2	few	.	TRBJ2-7	TGTGCCAGCAGCTTTTCACAGGGCCTCTACGAGCAGTACTTC	CASSFSQGLYEQYF
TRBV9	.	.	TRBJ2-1	TGTGCCAGCAGCGTAGACATTTCTCCTTACAATGAGCAGTTCTTC	CASSVDISPYNEQFF
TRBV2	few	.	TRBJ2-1	TGTGCCAGCAGTGGTGGCTCTAGCTCCTACAATGAGCAGTTCTTC	CASSGGSSSYNEQFF
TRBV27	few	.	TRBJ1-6	TGTGCCAGCAGCCCTGTACAGGCTTCACCCCTCCACTTT	CASSPVQASPLHF
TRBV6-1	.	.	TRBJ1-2	TGTGCCAGCAGGGGACTCCTAGTTAGCTATGGCTACACCTTC	CASRGLLVSYGYTF
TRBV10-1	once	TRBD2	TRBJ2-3	TGCGCCAGCAGTAGCCTAGCGGGGAACACAGATACGCAGTATTTT	CASSSLAGNTDTQYF
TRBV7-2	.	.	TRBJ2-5	TGTGCCAGCAGCGTCAGTTGGGGGGGCCGGGAGACCCAGTACTTC	CASSVSWGGRETQYF
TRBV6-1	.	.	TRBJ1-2	TGTGCCAGCAACCCAGACAGATACTATGGCTACACCTTC	CASNPDRYYGYTF
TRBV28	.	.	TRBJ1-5	TGTGCCAGCGCAGATTATAGCAATCAGCCCCAGCATTTT	CASADYSNQPQHF
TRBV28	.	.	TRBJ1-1	TGTGCCAGCCGCCACCCGGTTCCAAGAGCCACTGAAGCTTTCTTT	CASRHPVPRATEAFF
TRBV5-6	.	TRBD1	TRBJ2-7	TGTGCCAGCAGCTTCGGGACAGGGGGCGAGCAGTACTTC	CASSFGTGGEQYF
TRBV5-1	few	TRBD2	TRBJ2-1	TGCGCCAGCAGCGGAACTAGCGGGGGGCAGGATGAGCAGTTCTTC	CASSGTSGGQDEQFF
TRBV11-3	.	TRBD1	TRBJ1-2	TGTGCCAGCAGCCCCGGGTGGACAGGGCGAAAGGGGAACCTTAACTATGGCTACACCTTC	CASSPGWTGRKGNLNYGYTF
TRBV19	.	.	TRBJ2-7	TGTGCCAGTAGCCGATCGTGGGCGGGTGCTGAGCAGTACTTC	CASSRSWAGAEQYF
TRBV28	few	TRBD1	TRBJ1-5	TGTGCCAGCAGTTTATCGGACAGGGCCTATCAGCCCCAGCATTTT	CASSLSDRAYQPQHF
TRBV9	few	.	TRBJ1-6	TGTGCCAGCAGCTTAATACCAGGGAATAATTCACCCCTCCACTTT	CASSLIPGNNSPLHF
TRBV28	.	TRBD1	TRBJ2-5	TGTGCCAGCAGTTCATGGACAGGGGGAACAAAGGAGACCCAGTACTTC	CASSSWTGGTKETQYF
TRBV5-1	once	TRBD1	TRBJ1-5	TGCGCCAGCAGCTCGGGACAGGGCAATCAGCCCCAGCATTTT	CASSSGQGNQPQHF
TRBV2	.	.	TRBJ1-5	TGTGCCAGCAGAGAGACAGCCGCTAATCAGCCCCAGCATTTT	CASRETAANQPQHF
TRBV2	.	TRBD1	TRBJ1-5	TGTGCCAGCAGGACCGGGACAGGGAACGATCAGCCCCAGCATTTT	CASRTGTGNDQPQHF
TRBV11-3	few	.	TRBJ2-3	TGTGCCAGCAGCCGCCTGGGCCTCTCAGCAGATACGCAGTATTTT	CASSRLGLSADTQYF
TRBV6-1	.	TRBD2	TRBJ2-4	TGTGCCAGCACTGGCGGGGGGGCCTGGGGCATTCAGTACTTC	CASTGGGAWGIQYF
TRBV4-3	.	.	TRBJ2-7	TGCGCCAGCAGCCAAGGTTCAGACTATACCTACGAGCAGTACTTC	CASSQGSDYTYEQYF
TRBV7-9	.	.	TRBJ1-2	TGTGCCAGCAGCTTAGACAGGGATTTTAACTATGGCTACACCTTC	CASSLDRDFNYGYTF
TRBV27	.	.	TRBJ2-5	TGTGCCAGCAGACGGACAGCCTCACAAGAGACCCAGTACTTC	CASRRTASQETQYF
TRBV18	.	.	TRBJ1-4	TGTGCCAGCTCGGCGACCAGGGGAAAGGAAAAACTGTTTTTT	CASSATRGKEKLFF
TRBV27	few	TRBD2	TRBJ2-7	TGTGCCAGCAGGAGCGGGGCGACAATTCAATACGAGCAGTACTTC	CASRSGATIQYEQYF
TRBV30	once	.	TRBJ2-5	TGTGCCTGGAGTCTGTTGGGATCGGGGATGGAGACCCAGTACTTC	CAWSLLGSGMETQYF